This paragraph covers one T cell receptor beta chain sequence. Germline V CDR1 and CDR2: GTSNPN, SVGIG (reference sequence). V dropped 4 bases and J dropped 6 bases, with 21 bases sitting between them. The CDR3 has 15 amino acids. These data belong to a study of shared clonotypes between healthy human individuals. Using immunoSEQ multiplex PCR, the repertoire was profiled, and TCRdb retains in-frame clones only, with some absent. The sample has 2 million to 2.5 million clones, approximately 94% seen once; the top ten hold approximately 0.13%. This clonotype was obtained from a young man in good health. The rearrangement joins TRBV30 to TRBJ1-1; no clear D. The sample was naive CD4+ T cells sorted from blood. Stated subset: CD45RA+ positively selected. The chain's CDR3 is CAWTQPHTTRPEAFF. In DNA form, the CDR3 reads TGTGCCTGGACCCAACCCCATACGACAAGGCCTGAAGCTTTCTTT.